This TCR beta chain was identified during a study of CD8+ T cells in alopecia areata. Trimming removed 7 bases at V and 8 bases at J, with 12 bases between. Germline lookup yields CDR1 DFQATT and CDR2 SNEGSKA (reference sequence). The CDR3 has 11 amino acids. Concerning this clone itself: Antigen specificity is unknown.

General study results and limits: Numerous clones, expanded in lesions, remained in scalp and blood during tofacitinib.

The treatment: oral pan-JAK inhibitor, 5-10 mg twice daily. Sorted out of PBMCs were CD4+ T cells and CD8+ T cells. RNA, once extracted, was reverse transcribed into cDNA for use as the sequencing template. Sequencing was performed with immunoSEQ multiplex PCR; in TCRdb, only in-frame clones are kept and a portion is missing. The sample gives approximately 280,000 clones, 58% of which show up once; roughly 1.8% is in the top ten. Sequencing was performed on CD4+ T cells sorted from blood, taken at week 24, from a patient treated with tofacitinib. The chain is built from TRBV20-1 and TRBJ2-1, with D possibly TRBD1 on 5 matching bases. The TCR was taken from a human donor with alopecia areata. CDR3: CSVWARDEQFF. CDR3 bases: TGCAGTGTTTGGGCCAGGGATGAGCAGTTCTTC.